Shown below are 25 T cell receptor beta chains from a single sample sequenced in a study of Ad26.COV2.S vaccination and SARS-CoV-2 variants. Clones were read by immunoSEQ multiplex PCR, and TCRdb kept only the in-frame ones, dropping some. The sample holds about 180,000 clones, approximately 90% seen once. The material sequenced was peripheral blood, taken after recovery from COVID-19. These receptors originate from a human donor who had recovered from COVID-19.

This clone appeared a few times. The chain combines TRBV30 with TRBJ1-2; D call uncertain. The CDR3 extends over 13 amino acids. Trimming cost V 0 bases and J 0 bases, with 5 bases left between them. CDR1 is GTSNPN, CDR2 SVGIG, per germline (reference sequence). The CDR3 spells CAWSVGPNYGYTF. In DNA, the CDR3 is TGTGCCTGGAGTGTAGGTCCTAACTATGGCTACACCTTC.

The chain employs TRBV21-1 and TRBJ1-4; the D call of TRBD1 is as the table states it, not checked on the DNA. TRBV21-1 is classified as a pseudogene. This CDR3 comprises 16 residues. CDR3 protein: CASSKGLVRGNEKLFF. CDR3 sequence (DNA): TGTGCCAGCAGCAAAGGGTTGGTCAGGGGAAATGAAAAACTGTTTTTT.

The rearrangement joins TRBV27 to TRBJ2-7, with a possible D match to TRBD2 (6 bases). The CDR3 sequence is 13 residues long. With 3 bases removed from V and 5 bases from J, the gap between germline ends came to 11 bases. Germline V CDR1 and CDR2: MNHEY, SMNVEV (reference sequence). The CDR3 region is CASSFGGLDEQYF. DNA for the CDR3: TGTGCCAGCAGTTTCGGGGGACTCGACGAGCAGTACTTC.

The chain links TRBV6-6 to TRBJ2-7; possibly TRBD2 for D (5 bases). Germline assignment: CDR1 MNHNY and CDR2 SVGAGI (reference sequence). The ends were cut back, 7 bases at V and 7 bases at J, with 17 bases in the middle. CDR3 length: 13 amino acids. CDR3 amino acids: CASNPPGEPEQYF. For the CDR3, the DNA is TGTGCCAGCAACCCCCCCGGGGAGCCAGAGCAGTACTTC.

The chain combines TRBV29-1 with TRBJ1-2; D call uncertain. Trimming left V 5 bases short and J 1 base short, with 14 bases between. This CDR3 has 14 residues. Germline values: CDR1 SQVTM, CDR2 ANQGSEA. CDR3: CSVLATRGNYGYTF. The CDR3 coding sequence is TGCAGCGTTTTAGCCACGCGTGGTAACTATGGCTACACCTTC.

About this clone: The junction and the germline gene differ at one end; a read error may be behind it. V is TRBV2 and J is TRBJ2-7; either TRBD1 or TRBD2 may fit D (5 bases each). This CDR3 comprises 14 residues. The germline V gene has CDR1 SNHLY and CDR2 FYNNEI. CDR3 loop: CASSESPGPTILDF. In DNA form, the CDR3 reads TGTGCCAGCAGTGAAAGTCCGGGACCGACGATCTTGGACTTC.

This rearrangement joins TRBV29-1 to TRBJ2-5, with D possibly TRBD1 on 6 matching bases. Trimming took 4 bases from V and 10 from J, leaving 25 bases between them. This CDR3 is built from 15 residues. Germline V gene lookup returns CDR1 SQVTM and CDR2 ANQGSEA. Here the CDR3 DNA reads TGCAGCGTTGCAAGGCGCCCACCAGGGGACCTCGACCAGTACTTC. Residues: CSVARRPPGDLDQYF.

In the case of this clone: This same CDR3 is encoded by further DNA sequences in the sample. The chain joins TRBV6-5 to TRBJ1-1; TRBD1 aligns across 8 bases. The ends lost 6 bases at V and 11 bases at J; junction bases unmatched: 11. CDR3 length: 13 residues. Germline CDR1 MNHEY, CDR2 SVGAGI. CDR3 coding DNA: TGTGCCAGCAGGTTACAGGGGGAGTCTGGGGCTTTCTTT. This gives the protein CASRLQGESGAFF.

The chain carries TRBV7-2 and TRBJ2-7, with D perhaps being TRBD1 or TRBD2 (5 bases each). CDR1 is SGHTA and CDR2 is FQGNSA in the germline V gene. Trimming took off 0 bases at V and 0 bases at J, with 24 bases between the two ends. The CDR3 is 20 amino acids. CDR3 loop: CASSLAYGTVLEGRSYEQYF. The CDR3 DNA sequence: TGTGCCAGCAGCTTAGCCTATGGGACCGTCCTCGAGGGCCGCTCCTACGAGCAGTACTTC.

The chain carries TRBV23-1 and TRBJ2-3; maybe TRBD1 (6 bases). TRBV23-1 is reported as an ORF; its role is uncertain. This CDR3 region has 18 residues. Deletions cut 3 bases from V and 0 bases from J, with 19 bases between. CDR3 sequence (DNA): TGCGCCAGCAGTCATGCGGACAGTAGTAACCTTAGCACAGATACGCAGTATTTT. This translates into CASSHADSSNLSTDTQYF.

CDR3 loop: CASSQVGGQRALGYGYTF. The DNA of the CDR3 is TGTGCCAGCAGCCAAGTAGGGGGACAGAGAGCCCTAGGCTATGGCTACACCTTC. The V and J genes are TRBV4-2 and TRBJ1-2, with TRBD1 matching over 7 bases. This CDR3 spans 18 amino acids. Looked up from germline, CDR1 is LGHNA and CDR2 is YNFKEQ. J lost 4 bases, V lost 1 base, and 15 bases had no gene match.

The chain has TRBV7-9 and TRBJ2-3; possibly TRBD2 for D (6 bases). V lost 4 bases, J lost 1 base, and 15 bases lay in between. The germline V gene has CDR1 SEHNR and CDR2 FQNEAQ (reference sequence). This CDR3 spans 16 amino acids. CDR3 DNA: TGTGCCAGCAGCTCCTGGTGGGGGGACGGCACAGATACGCAGTATTTT. Residues: CASSSWWGDGTDTQYF.

This rearrangement joins TRBV2 to TRBJ2-7; 9 bases match TRBD1. Germline V gene lookup returns CDR1 SNHLY and CDR2 FYNNEI. V dropped 11 bases and J dropped 1; count of bases not matched to a gene: 6. The CDR3 covers 13 residues. The CDR3 DNA is TGTGCCGGCCGGGACAGGGCATCCTACGAGCAGTACTTC. It encodes CAGRDRASYEQYF.

The V gene is TRBV29-1, the J gene TRBJ1-2; D perhaps matches TRBD1 (5 bases). Germline CDR1 SQVTM, CDR2 ANQGSEA. Deletions cut 7 bases from V and 6 bases from J, with 12 bases between. This CDR3 spans 11 amino acids. CDR3 nucleotides: TGCAGCGATTTCCGGGACGATGGCTACACCTTC. Its protein is CSDFRDDGYTF.

J is TRBJ1-1 and V is TRBV28; D not resolved. The germline V gene encodes CDR1 MDHEN and CDR2 SYDVKM. The CDR3 spans 12 residues. V was pared by 8 bases and J by 4 bases, with 11 bases between. In DNA form, the CDR3 reads TGTGCCAGCCTCCACTGGGCCACTGAAGCTTTCTTT. This encodes CASLHWATEAFF.

The V gene is TRBV21-1, the J gene TRBJ2-1; the DNA was not compared with TRBD1, the D call given in the table. TRBV21-1 is shown as a pseudogene. This CDR3 has 17 amino acids. CDR3 in DNA: TGTGCCAGCAGCATCGGACCGGGACAGCGAAACTACAATGAGCAGTTCTTC. Translation: CASSIGPGQRNYNEQFF.

A single count supports this clone. The gene calls are TRBV9 and TRBJ1-3; D remains ambiguous. V lost 3 bases, J lost 4 bases, and 8 bases lay in between. This CDR3 contains 13 residues. The V gene's germline CDR1 is SGDLS and CDR2 YYNGEE. CDR3 in DNA: TGTGCCAGCAGCGCCCTTTCCGGAAACACCATATATTTT. Translating gives CASSALSGNTIYF.

V is TRBV5-6 and J is TRBJ1-6, with TRBD1 matching 11 bases. From germline, CDR1 is SGHDT and CDR2 YYEEEE. The CDR3 extends over 16 amino acids. Trimming took 3 bases from V and 9 from J; bases not matched to a gene: 8. CDR3: CASSSGQGGRGSPLHF. CDR3 nucleotide sequence: TGTGCCAGCAGCTCGGGACAGGGGGGGAGAGGTTCACCCCTCCACTTT.

The chain couples TRBV9 to TRBJ2-2; 9 bases match TRBD1. This CDR3 contains 17 residues. From germline, CDR1 is SGDLS and CDR2 YYNGEE. Losses at the gene ends were 3 bases for V and 0 bases for J; bases not matched to a gene: 6. This CDR3 reads CASSAQTGGANTGELFF. The CDR3, as DNA: TGTGCCAGCAGCGCCCAAACAGGGGGCGCGAACACCGGGGAGCTGTTTTTT. Supplemented by reference TRBV9 and TRBJ2-2, the full variable domain reads DSGVTQTPKHLITATGQRVTLRCSPRSGDLSVYWYQQSLDQGLQFLIQYYNGEERAKGNILERFSAQQFPDLHSELNLSSLELGDSALYFCASSAQTGGANTGELFFGEGSRLTVL.

The chain joins TRBV9 to TRBJ1-2; a possible D gene is TRBD1 (5 bases). V was pared by 0 bases and J by 8 bases, with 17 bases between. The length of the CDR3 is 15 residues. Germline V gene lookup returns CDR1 SGDLS and CDR2 YYNGEE. The CDR3 protein is CASSVARGGRQGYTF. The DNA of the CDR3 is TGTGCCAGCAGCGTAGCAAGGGGCGGTCGGCAGGGCTACACCTTC.

The chain joins TRBV3-1 (or the pseudogene TRBV3-2) to TRBJ1-2; D is uncertain. V shed 0 bases and J shed 4 bases, with 12 bases lying between them. CDR3 length: 15 residues. CDR1 is LGHDT, CDR2 YNNKEL, per germline (reference sequence). DNA for the CDR3: TGTGCCAGCAGCCAAGATGGGGTCCGGGCCTATGGCTACACCTTC. As protein: CASSQDGVRAYGYTF.

The chain is built from TRBV27 and TRBJ1-4; a weak D match, TRBD1 (5 bases). CDR3 size: 15 residues. Trimming took 6 bases from V and 6 from J, leaving 17 bases between them. Germline CDR1 MNHEY, CDR2 SMNVEV (reference sequence). CDR3 sequence reads: CASSLNRLRDEKLFF. Here the CDR3 DNA reads TGTGCCAGCAGCTTAAACAGGTTGCGAGATGAAAAACTGTTTTTT.

The chain links TRBV4-1 to TRBJ2-6; 8 bases fit TRBD1. The CDR3 loop spans 18 amino acids. Germline-derived CDR1 and CDR2 are MGHRA and YSYEKL. V shed 0 bases and J 1 base; nucleotides not matched to a gene: 5. The CDR3 DNA follows: TGCGCCAGCAGCCAAGAGGGACAGGTTTTTTCTGGGGCCAACGTCCTGACTTTC. This sequence encodes CASSQEGQVFSGANVLTF.

This chain uses TRBV19 with TRBJ2-7; D is perhaps TRBD1 (6 bases). V lost 4 bases and J 4 bases, leaving 14 bases between the germline ends. The CDR3 loop spans 14 amino acids. The germline V gene has CDR1 LNHDA and CDR2 SQIVND (reference sequence). CDR3 sequence reads: CASSRSGTLYEQYF. In nucleotides, the CDR3 is TGTGCCAGTAGTAGATCCGGGACACTGTACGAGCAGTACTTC.

The chain couples TRBV5-1 to TRBJ2-3, with D unclear. The germline V gene has CDR1 SGHRS and CDR2 YFSETQ. Trimming pared 5 bases from V and 2 bases from J, leaving 18 bases between. CDR3 length: 16 residues. The CDR3 DNA follows: TGCGCCAGCAGTTTCTTACCGGGTGAGGACACAGATACGCAGTATTTT. Protein: CASSFLPGEDTDTQYF.